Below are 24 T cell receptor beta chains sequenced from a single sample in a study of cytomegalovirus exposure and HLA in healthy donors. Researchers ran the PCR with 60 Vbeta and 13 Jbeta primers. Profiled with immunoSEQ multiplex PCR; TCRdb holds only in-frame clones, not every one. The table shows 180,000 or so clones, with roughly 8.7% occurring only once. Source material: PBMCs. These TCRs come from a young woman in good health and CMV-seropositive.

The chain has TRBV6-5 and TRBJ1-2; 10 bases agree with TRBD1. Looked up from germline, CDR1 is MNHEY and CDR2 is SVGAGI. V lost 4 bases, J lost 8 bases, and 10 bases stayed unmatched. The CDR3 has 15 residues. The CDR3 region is CASSFGTGDLDGYTF. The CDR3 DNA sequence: TGTGCCAGCAGTTTCGGGACAGGGGATTTGGACGGCTACACCTTC.

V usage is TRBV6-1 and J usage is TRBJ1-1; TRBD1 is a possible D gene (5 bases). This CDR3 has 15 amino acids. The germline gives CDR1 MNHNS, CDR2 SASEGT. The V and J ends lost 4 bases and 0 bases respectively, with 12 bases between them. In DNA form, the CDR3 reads TGTGCCAGCAGTGTGGACAACCTGATGAACACTGAAGCTTTCTTT. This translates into CASSVDNLMNTEAFF.

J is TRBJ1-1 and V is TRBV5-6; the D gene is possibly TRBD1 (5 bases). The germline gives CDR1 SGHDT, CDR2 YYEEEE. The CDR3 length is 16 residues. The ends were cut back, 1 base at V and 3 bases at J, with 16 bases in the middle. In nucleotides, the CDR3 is TGTGCCAGCAGCTTGAATCGGGGGGGAGTGTACACTGAAGCTTTCTTT. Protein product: CASSLNRGGVYTEAFF.

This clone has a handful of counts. The CDR3 here is CAWYGSDRESGYTF. Written as DNA, the CDR3 is TGTGCCTGGTACGGATCGGACAGGGAGAGTGGCTACACCTTC. V usage is TRBV30 and J usage is TRBJ1-2, with 8 bases aligning to TRBD1. Germline CDR1 GTSNPN, CDR2 SVGIG (reference sequence). The CDR3 consists of 14 residues. The V segment lost 5 bases and the J segment 7 bases; nucleotides outside the gene matches: 12.

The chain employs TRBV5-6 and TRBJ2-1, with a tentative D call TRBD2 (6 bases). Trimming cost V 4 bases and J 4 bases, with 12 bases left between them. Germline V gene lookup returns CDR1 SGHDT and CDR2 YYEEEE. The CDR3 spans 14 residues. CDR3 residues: CASSPVGGYNEQFF. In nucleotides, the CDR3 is TGTGCCAGCAGCCCTGTCGGAGGGTACAATGAGCAGTTCTTC.

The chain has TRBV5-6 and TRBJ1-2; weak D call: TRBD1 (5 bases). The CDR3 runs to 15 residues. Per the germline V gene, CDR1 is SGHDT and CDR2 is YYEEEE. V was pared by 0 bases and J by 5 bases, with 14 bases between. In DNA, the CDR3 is TGTGCCAGCAGCTTGGGTATTGGGGCAGTTTATGGCTACACCTTC. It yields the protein CASSLGIGAVYGYTF.

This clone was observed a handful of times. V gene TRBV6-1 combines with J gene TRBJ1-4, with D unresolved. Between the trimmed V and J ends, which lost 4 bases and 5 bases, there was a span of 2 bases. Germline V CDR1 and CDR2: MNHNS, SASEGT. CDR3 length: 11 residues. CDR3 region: CASSVNEKLFF. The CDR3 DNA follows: TGTGCCAGCAGTGTAAATGAAAAACTGTTTTTT.

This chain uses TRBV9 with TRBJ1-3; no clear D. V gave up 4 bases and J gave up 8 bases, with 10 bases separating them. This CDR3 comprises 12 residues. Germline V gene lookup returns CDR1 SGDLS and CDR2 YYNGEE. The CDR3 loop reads CASSPLFHTIYF. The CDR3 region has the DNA TGTGCCAGCAGCCCCCTTTTCCACACCATATATTTT.

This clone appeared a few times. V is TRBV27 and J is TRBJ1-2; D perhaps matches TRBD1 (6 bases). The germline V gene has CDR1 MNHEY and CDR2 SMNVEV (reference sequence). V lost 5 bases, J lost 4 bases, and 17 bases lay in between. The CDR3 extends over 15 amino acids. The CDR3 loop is CASSPLRARGYGYTF. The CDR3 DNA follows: TGTGCCAGCAGTCCCCTACGCGCCAGGGGCTATGGCTACACCTTC.

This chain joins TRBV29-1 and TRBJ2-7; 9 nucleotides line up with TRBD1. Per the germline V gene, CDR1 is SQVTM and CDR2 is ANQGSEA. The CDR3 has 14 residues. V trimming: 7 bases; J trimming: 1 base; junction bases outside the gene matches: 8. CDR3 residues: CSAKTGGRSYEQYF. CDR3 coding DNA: TGCAGCGCTAAAACAGGGGGCCGGTCCTACGAGCAGTACTTC.

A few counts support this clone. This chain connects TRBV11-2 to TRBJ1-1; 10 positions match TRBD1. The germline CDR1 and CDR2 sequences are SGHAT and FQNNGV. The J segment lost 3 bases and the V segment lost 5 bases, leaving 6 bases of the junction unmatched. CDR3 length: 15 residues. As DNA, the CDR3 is TGTGCCAGCAGCCAGACGACAGGGGGCCACACTGAAGCTTTCTTT. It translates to CASSQTTGGHTEAFF.

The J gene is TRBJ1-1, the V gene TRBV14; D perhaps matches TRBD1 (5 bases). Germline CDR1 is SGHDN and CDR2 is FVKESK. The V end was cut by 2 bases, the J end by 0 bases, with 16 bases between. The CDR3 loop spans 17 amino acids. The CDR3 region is CASSQRSSWGMNTEAFF. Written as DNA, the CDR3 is TGTGCCAGCAGCCAACGTTCATCCTGGGGCATGAACACTGAAGCTTTCTTT.

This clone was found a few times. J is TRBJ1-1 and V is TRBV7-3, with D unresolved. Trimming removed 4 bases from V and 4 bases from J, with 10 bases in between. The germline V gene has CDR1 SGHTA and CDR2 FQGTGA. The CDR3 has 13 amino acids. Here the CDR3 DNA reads TGTGCCAGCAGCTCCCAATACGGCACTGAAGCTTTCTTT. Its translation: CASSSQYGTEAFF. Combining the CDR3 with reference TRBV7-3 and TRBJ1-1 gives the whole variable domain GAGVSQTPSNKVTEKGKYVELRCDPISGHTALYWYRQSLGQGPEFLIYFQGTGAADDSGLPNDRFFAVRPEGSVSTLKIQRTERGDSAVYLCASSSQYGTEAFFGQGTRLTVV.

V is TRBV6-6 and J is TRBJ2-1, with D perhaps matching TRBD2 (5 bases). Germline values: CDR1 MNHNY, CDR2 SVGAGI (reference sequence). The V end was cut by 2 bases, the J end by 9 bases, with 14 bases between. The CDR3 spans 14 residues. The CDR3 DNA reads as TGTGCCAGCAGTTACGAGGCTAGCAAGGGTGAGCAGTTCTTC. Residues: CASSYEASKGEQFF.

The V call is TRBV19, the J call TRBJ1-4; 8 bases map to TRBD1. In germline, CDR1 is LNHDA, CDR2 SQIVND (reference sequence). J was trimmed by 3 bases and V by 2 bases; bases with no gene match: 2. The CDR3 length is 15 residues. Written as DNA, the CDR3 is TGTGCCAGTAGTATACGACAGGGGCCTAATGAAAAACTGTTTTTT. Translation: CASSIRQGPNEKLFF.

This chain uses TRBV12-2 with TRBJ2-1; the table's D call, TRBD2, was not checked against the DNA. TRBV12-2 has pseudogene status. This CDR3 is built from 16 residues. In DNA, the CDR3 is TGTGCAAGTCGCTCCCTTGAGAGGGAGGTTTTAAATGAGCAGTTCTTC. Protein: CASRSLEREVLNEQFF.

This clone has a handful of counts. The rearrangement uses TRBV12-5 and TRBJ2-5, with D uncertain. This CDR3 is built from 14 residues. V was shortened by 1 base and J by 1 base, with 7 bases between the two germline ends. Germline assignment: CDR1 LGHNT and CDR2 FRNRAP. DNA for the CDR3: TGTGCTAGTGGTTTGGGGTTAGCCCAAGAGACCCAGTACTTC. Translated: CASGLGLAQETQYF. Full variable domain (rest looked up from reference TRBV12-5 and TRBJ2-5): DARVTQTPRHKVTEMGQEVTMRCQPILGHNTVFWYRQTMMQGLELLAYFRNRAPLDDSGMPKDRFSAEMPDATLATLKIQPSEPRDSAVYFCASGLGLAQETQYFGPGTRLLVL.

The CDR3 is CASSLFGIVGSSYEQYF. In nucleotides, the CDR3 is TGTGCCAGCAGCTTGTTCGGGATCGTCGGGAGCTCCTACGAGCAGTACTTC. The gene calls are TRBV5-6 and TRBJ2-7, with a possible D match to TRBD2 (6 bases). The CDR3 totals 17 residues. Trimming removed 1 base from V and 0 bases from J, with 17 bases in between. Per the germline V gene, CDR1 is SGHDT and CDR2 is YYEEEE.

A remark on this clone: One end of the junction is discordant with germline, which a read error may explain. CDR3 protein: CAGSVWGGTLNTEAFF. The CDR3 region has the DNA TGTGCCGGTAGCGTTTGGGGGGGAACCCTGAACACTGAAGCTTTCTTT. This chain uses TRBV19 with TRBJ1-1; a possible D gene is TRBD1 (5 bases). CDR3 length equals 16 residues. Germline V gene lookup returns CDR1 LNHDA and CDR2 SQIVND (reference sequence). Full variable domain (rest looked up from reference TRBV19 and TRBJ1-1): DGGITQSPKYLFRKEGQNVTLSCEQNLNHDAMYWYRQDPGQGLRLIYYSQIVNDFQKGDIAEGYSVSREKKESFPLTVTSAQKNPTAFYLCAGSVWGGTLNTEAFFGQGTRLTVV.

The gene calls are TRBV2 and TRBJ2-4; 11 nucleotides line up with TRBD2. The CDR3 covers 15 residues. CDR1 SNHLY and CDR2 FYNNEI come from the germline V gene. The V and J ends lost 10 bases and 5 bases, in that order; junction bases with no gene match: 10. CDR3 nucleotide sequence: TGTGCCATTATCACTAGCGGGAGCTTTGAAAACATTCAGTACTTC. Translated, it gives CAIITSGSFENIQYF.

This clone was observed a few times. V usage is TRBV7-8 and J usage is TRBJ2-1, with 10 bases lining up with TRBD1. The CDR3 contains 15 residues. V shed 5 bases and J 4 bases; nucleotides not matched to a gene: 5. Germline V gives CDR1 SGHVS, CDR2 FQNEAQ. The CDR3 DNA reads TGTGCCAGCAGCGCCGGGACAGGGGATTACAATGAGCAGTTCTTC. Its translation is CASSAGTGDYNEQFF.

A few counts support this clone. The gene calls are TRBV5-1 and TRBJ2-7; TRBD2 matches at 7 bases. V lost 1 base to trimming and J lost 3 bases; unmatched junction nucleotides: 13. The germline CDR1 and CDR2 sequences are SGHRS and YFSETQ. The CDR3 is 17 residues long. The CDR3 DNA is TGCGCCAGCAGCTTGAGTTCCGGGACTACACTCATCTACGAGCAGTACTTC. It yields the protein CASSLSSGTTLIYEQYF. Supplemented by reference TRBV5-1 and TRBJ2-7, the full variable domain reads KAGVTQTPRYLIKTRGQQVTLSCSPISGHRSVSWYQQTPGQGLQFLFEYFSETQRNKGNFPGRFSGRQFSNSRSEMNVSTLELGDSALYLCASSLSSGTTLIYEQYFGPGTRLTVT.

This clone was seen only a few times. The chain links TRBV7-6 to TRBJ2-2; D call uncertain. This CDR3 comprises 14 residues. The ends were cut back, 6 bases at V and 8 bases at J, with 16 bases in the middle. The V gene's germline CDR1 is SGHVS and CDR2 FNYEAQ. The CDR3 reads CASSSRSVFGELFF. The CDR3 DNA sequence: TGTGCCAGCAGTTCGAGAAGTGTATTTGGGGAGCTGTTTTTT.

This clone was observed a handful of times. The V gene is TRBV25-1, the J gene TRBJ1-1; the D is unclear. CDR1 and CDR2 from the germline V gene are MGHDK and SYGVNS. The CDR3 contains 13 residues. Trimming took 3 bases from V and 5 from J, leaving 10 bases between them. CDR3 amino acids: CASSDRLITEAFF. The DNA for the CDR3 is TGTGCCAGCAGTGACCGGTTAATTACTGAAGCTTTCTTT.